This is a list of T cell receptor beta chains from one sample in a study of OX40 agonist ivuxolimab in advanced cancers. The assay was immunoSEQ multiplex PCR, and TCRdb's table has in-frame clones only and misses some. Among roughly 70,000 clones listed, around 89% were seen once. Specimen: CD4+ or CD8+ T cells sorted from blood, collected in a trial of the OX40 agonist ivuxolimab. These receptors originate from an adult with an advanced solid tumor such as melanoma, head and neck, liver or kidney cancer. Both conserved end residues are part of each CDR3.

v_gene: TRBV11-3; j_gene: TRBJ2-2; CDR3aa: CASRPTGGTGELFF
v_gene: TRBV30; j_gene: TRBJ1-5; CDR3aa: CAWNEDRANQPQHF
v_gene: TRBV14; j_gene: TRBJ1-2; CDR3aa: CASSQDVNSNYGYTF
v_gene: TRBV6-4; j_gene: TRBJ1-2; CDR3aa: CASSDSMTGQSGYTF
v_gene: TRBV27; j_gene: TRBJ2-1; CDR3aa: CASSRSSVYNEQFF
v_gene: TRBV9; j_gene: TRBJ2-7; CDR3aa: CASNPGRAGEEQYF
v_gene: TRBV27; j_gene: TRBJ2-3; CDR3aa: CASSLGALGTDTQYF
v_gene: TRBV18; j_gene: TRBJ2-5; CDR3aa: CASSLPAGARNQETQYF
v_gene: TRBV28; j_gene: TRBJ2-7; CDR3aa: CASSLTPPREPPYEQYF
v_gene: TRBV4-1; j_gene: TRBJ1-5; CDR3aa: CASSQGQGGGQPQHF
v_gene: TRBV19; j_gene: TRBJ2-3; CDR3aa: CASSAWDIATQYF
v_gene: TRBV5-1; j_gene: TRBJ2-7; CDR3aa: CAVGDGYEQYF
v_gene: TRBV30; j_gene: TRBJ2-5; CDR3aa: CAWRTSGLQETQYF